What follows are 22 T cell receptor beta chains derived from one specimen sequenced in a study of cytomegalovirus exposure and HLA in healthy donors. PCR was performed using 60 Vbeta and 13 Jbeta primers. Produced via immunoSEQ multiplex PCR; TCRdb's table is partial and in-frame only. The sample includes about 270,000 clones, around 65% of them seen just once. The sequenced sample was PBMCs. These receptors were taken from a female donor in good health and CMV-seronegative.

This clone was seen only a few times. The rearrangement joins TRBV10-2 to TRBJ2-1; D is undetermined. V lost 6 bases to trimming and J lost 0 bases, with 12 bases between them. The CDR3 consists of 15 residues. Germline CDR1 and CDR2: WSHSY and SAAADI. The chain's CDR3 is CASRVTESSYNEQFF. In DNA, the CDR3 is TGCGCCAGCAGGGTTACTGAAAGCTCCTACAATGAGCAGTTCTTC.

This chain connects TRBV6-1 to TRBJ1-1, with a possible D match to TRBD1 (6 bases). The CDR3 spans 16 residues. Germline lookup yields CDR1 MNHNS and CDR2 SASEGT. Trimming removed 0 bases at V and 0 bases at J, with 11 bases between. The CDR3 here is CASSEALRGMNTEAFF. CDR3 sequence (DNA): TGTGCCAGCAGTGAAGCGCTGAGGGGGATGAACACTGAAGCTTTCTTT.

The chain links TRBV11-2 to TRBJ2-7; 8 nucleotides agree with TRBD1. V lost 5 bases to trimming and J lost 4 bases; unmatched junction nucleotides: 10. Germline CDR1 SGHAT, CDR2 FQNNGV. This CDR3 is 15 amino acids long. In DNA form, the CDR3 reads TGTGCCAGCAGCGACCGGACAGGGCGTTTTTACGAGCAGTACTTC. Translating it yields CASSDRTGRFYEQYF.

This clone was seen more than once but under ten times. A read error may account for a junction end that differs from germline. This chain connects TRBV7-9 to TRBJ2-1; D might be TRBD2 (5 bases). The germline gives CDR1 SEHNR, CDR2 FQNEAQ (reference sequence). There are 12 residues in the CDR3. The CDR3 DNA is TGTTCCAGCAGTCGGGACTACAATGAGCAGTTCTTC. Translation gives CSSSRDYNEQFF.

This chain uses TRBV6-5 with TRBJ2-7; 10 bases line up with TRBD2. Germline V lookup: CDR1 MNHEY, CDR2 SVGAGI. The CDR3 has 15 residues. After removal of 5 bases from V and 4 bases from J, the junction contained 8 bases not matched to a gene. CDR3 sequence reads: CASSPGLAFLYEQYF. The CDR3 DNA is TGTGCCAGCAGTCCGGGACTAGCGTTCCTATACGAGCAGTACTTC.

This clone turned up a few times. V is TRBV4-2 and J is TRBJ2-5; 9 bases align to TRBD2. The assigned J gene may be wrong: the sequence end matches TRBJ2-7 better. The CDR3 consists of 15 residues. CDR1 and CDR2 (germline): LGHNA, YNFKEQ. CDR3 nucleotides: TGTGCCAGCAGCCAAGAGCTGACTAGCGGAGGCGAGCAGTACTTC. Its translation: CASSQELTSGGEQYF.

The gene calls are TRBV18 and TRBJ2-5; D possibly corresponds to TRBD2 (5 bases). The DNA end is more similar to TRBJ2-7, so the J call may be wrong. CDR1 and CDR2 (germline): KGHSH, LQKENI. This CDR3 spans 16 amino acids. CDR3 coding DNA: TGTGCCAGCTCATCAAGGCAAGGCTCGGGAATCAACGAGCAGTACTTC. The encoded protein is CASSSRQGSGINEQYF.

The CDR3 reads CASSLVAAANYGYTF. The DNA of the CDR3 is TGTGCCAGCAGCTTAGTAGCCGCAGCTAACTATGGCTACACCTTC. The V and J genes are TRBV7-2 and TRBJ1-2; D remains ambiguous. Germline V gene data show CDR1 as SGHTA and CDR2 as FQGNSA. The CDR3 runs 15 residues. The V gene lost 1 base and the J gene lost 0 bases, with 9 bases spanning the gap.

This chain's CDR3 is CASSSLFSRDRGYEQYF. CDR3 DNA sequence: TGTGCCAGCAGTTCCCTATTTTCTCGGGACAGGGGTTACGAGCAGTACTTC. The gene calls are TRBV28 and TRBJ2-7, with 10 bases that match TRBD1. V dropped 4 bases and J dropped 4; count of bases not matched to a gene: 13. The CDR3 length is 17 residues. From germline, CDR1 is MDHEN and CDR2 SYDVKM.

The rearrangement joins TRBV2 to TRBJ2-5; perhaps TRBD2 as D (5 bases). V dropped 4 bases and J dropped 5 bases, with 17 bases sitting between them. Germline CDR1 reads SNHLY; CDR2 reads FYNNEI. The CDR3 has 15 residues. In DNA, the CDR3 is TGTGCCAGCAGTGGGACGGGGAATTTCGGGGAGACCCAGTACTTC. This gives the protein CASSGTGNFGETQYF. The variable domain in full, completed from reference TRBV2 and TRBJ2-5, reads EPEVTQTPSHQVTQMGQEVILRCVPISNHLYFYWYRQILGQKVEFLVSFYNNEISEKSEIFDDQFSVERPDGSNFTLKIRSTKLEDSAMYFCASSGTGNFGETQYFGPGTRLLVL.

The table lists this clone with a few counts. CDR3 amino acids: CASSLVAGEAGELFF. The CDR3 bases are TGTGCCAGCAGCTTGGTAGCGGGAGAGGCCGGGGAGCTGTTTTTT. V is TRBV5-4 and J is TRBJ2-2, with TRBD2 identical over 9 bases. Germline CDR1 is SGHNT and CDR2 is YYREEE (reference sequence). Unmatched junction bases numbered 3, after V lost 0 bases and J lost 6 bases. The CDR3 runs to 15 residues. The whole variable domain, remainder taken from reference TRBV5-4 and TRBJ2-2, is ETGVTQSPTHLIKTRGQQVTLRCSSQSGHNTVSWYQQALGQGPQFIFQYYREEENGRGNFPPRFSGLQFPNYSSELNVNALELDDSALYLCASSLVAGEAGELFFGEGSRLTVL.

V usage is TRBV6-6 and J usage is TRBJ2-5, with 7 bases aligning to TRBD2. Looked up from germline, CDR1 is MNHNY and CDR2 is SVGAGI (reference sequence). The V segment lost 0 bases and the J segment 6 bases; nucleotides outside the gene matches: 10. The length of the CDR3 is 16 residues. The chain's CDR3 is CASSYSWREREKTQYF. In DNA, the CDR3 is TGTGCCAGCAGTTACTCATGGCGGGAGAGGGAAAAGACCCAGTACTTC.

The chain couples TRBV5-1 to TRBJ2-7, with no clear D. Trimming left V 2 bases short and J 1 base short, with 7 bases between. Looked up from germline, CDR1 is SGHRS and CDR2 is YFSETQ. CDR3 length: 13 amino acids. The CDR3 spells CASSFKTSYEQYF. The CDR3 bases are TGCGCCAGCAGCTTCAAAACTTCCTACGAGCAGTACTTC.

CDR3 protein: CASSYGLPLSTDTQYF. For the CDR3, the DNA is TGTGCCAGCAGCTACGGACTACCCTTATCCACAGATACGCAGTATTTT. This chain links TRBV5-4 with TRBJ2-3; a possible D gene is TRBD2 (6 bases). This CDR3 has 16 amino acids. V gave up 3 bases and J gave up 2 bases, with 16 bases separating them. CDR1 SGHNT and CDR2 YYREEE come from the germline V gene (reference sequence).

The rearrangement joins TRBV5-6 to TRBJ2-2; 10 bases line up with TRBD1. J lost 5 bases, V lost 0 bases, and 7 bases had no gene match. Germline loops: CDR1 SGHDT, CDR2 YYEEEE. This CDR3 region has 17 residues. The CDR3: CASSLGQGARWTGELFF. CDR3 DNA sequence: TGTGCCAGCAGCTTGGGACAGGGGGCGCGGTGGACCGGGGAGCTGTTTTTT.

The chain combines TRBV5-1 with TRBJ2-7; possible D gene TRBD2, 6 bases. The CDR3 has 15 residues. Trimming shortened V by 0 bases and J by 7 bases, and 17 bases separated the two germline ends. Germline V gene sequence: CDR1 SGHRS, CDR2 YFSETQ. The CDR3 here is CASSLGGGPVGEQYF. The DNA for the CDR3 is TGCGCCAGCAGCTTGGGCGGAGGGCCTGTGGGGGAGCAGTACTTC.

The chain carries TRBV2 and TRBJ2-3; 7 bases are shared with TRBD2. Germline V gene data show CDR1 as SNHLY and CDR2 as FYNNEI. This CDR3 spans 16 amino acids. V was pared by 0 bases and J by 1 base, with 4 bases of the junction left unmatched. CDR3 DNA sequence: TGTGCCAGCAGTGAAGCGCTAAGCGGGGGCACAGATACGCAGTATTTT. It is translated as CASSEALSGGTDTQYF.

The J gene is TRBJ2-2, the V gene TRBV6-1, with TRBD1 matching 9 bases. The J segment lost 3 bases and the V segment lost 6 bases, leaving 2 bases of the junction unmatched. Germline CDR1 reads MNHNS; CDR2 reads SASEGT. This CDR3 region has 14 residues. The CDR3 protein is CASSGDRDTGELFF. The CDR3 coding sequence is TGTGCCAGCAGCGGGGACAGGGACACCGGGGAGCTGTTTTTT.

This clone was observed a handful of times. The rearrangement uses TRBV28 and TRBJ2-4; tentative D call: TRBD2 (7 bases). CDR1 and CDR2 (germline): MDHEN, SYDVKM. Trimming pared 6 bases from V and 3 bases from J, leaving 15 bases between. The CDR3 sequence is 15 residues long. CDR3 residues: CASSSLGGGKNIQYF. The CDR3 DNA is TGTGCCAGCAGCTCTCTGGGAGGGGGCAAAAACATTCAGTACTTC.

V and J are TRBV7-2 and TRBJ2-2, with 11 bases aligning to TRBD2. With V trimmed by 1 base and J by 8 bases, 3 bases remained unmatched. This CDR3 spans 15 amino acids. Germline CDR1 reads SGHTA; CDR2 reads FQGNSA. The CDR3 loop reads CASSLVTSGMGELFF. The CDR3 coding sequence is TGTGCCAGCAGCTTAGTGACTAGCGGGATGGGGGAGCTGTTTTTT.

This clone is a singleton in its sample. The chain employs TRBV5-1 and TRBJ1-1, with D unresolved. This CDR3 contains 13 residues. V was cut by 2 bases and J by 10 bases, with 15 bases left in between. The V gene's germline CDR1 is SGHRS and CDR2 YFSETQ. This chain's CDR3 is CASSFDSRGVAFF. The CDR3 bases are TGCGCCAGCAGCTTTGATAGTCGGGGAGTAGCTTTCTTT.

V and J are TRBV16 and TRBJ1-2; D is unresolved. The CDR3 has 15 amino acids. The V and J ends lost 3 bases and 5 bases respectively, with 16 bases between them. Germline V gene data show CDR1 as KGHSY and CDR2 as FQNENV. This CDR3 reads CASSQSHLRGYGYTF. The CDR3 DNA follows: TGTGCCAGCAGCCAGTCCCACCTCCGGGGTTATGGCTACACCTTC.